This note documents a single TCR beta chain sequence. Its matching antigen is unknown. The PCR ran on 60 Vbeta and 13 Jbeta primers. TCRdb's table, derived via immunoSEQ multiplex PCR, lists solely in-frame clones and lacks some. The table includes 100,000 to 150,000 clones, more than 65% detected once. These data come from a study of cytomegalovirus exposure and HLA in healthy donors. Findings and caveats of the study: Reportedly, cytomegalovirus status was diagnosed with high sensitivity and specificity. Later analysis demonstrated an association between a missense DCLRE1C variant and TCR beta V- and J-gene trimming.

The specimen was PBMCs. The receptor was derived from a woman in her sixties in good health and CMV-seropositive.

The CDR3: CASSLEAVFGNTIYF. The CDR3 DNA follows: TGTGCCAGCAGCTTAGAGGCGGTTTTTGGAAACACCATATATTTT. V and J are TRBV7-9 and TRBJ1-3; D is uncertain. With 1 base removed from V and 3 bases from J, the gap between germline ends came to 10 bases. The CDR3 loop spans 15 amino acids. CDR1 is SEHNR and CDR2 is FQNEAQ in the germline V gene (reference sequence).